Presented here are 17 T cell receptor beta chains from one specimen sequenced in a study of blood T cell repertoires in COVID-19 (dated by TCRdb to between 2020 and 2021). Libraries were constructed by the immunoSEQ multiplex PCR assay. TCRdb obtained this table from immuneACCESS and retained in-frame rearrangements with V and J assigned. These tables miss some clones; where compared with another copy, unresolved V genes account for less than half of the shortfall, and the remainder is unexplained. In this sample the table shows 250,000 or so clones, 65% to 85% of which occur a single time. The ten largest make up 1.5% to 1.7% of the sample. Specimen: peripheral blood. Receptors were obtained from a woman aged 40 to 55 who had recovered from COVID-19.

In nucleotides, the CDR3 is TGCGCCAGCACTAGTCCTAACACCGGGGAGCTGTTTTTT. Its translation: CASTSPNTGELFF. The genes are TRBV23-1 and TRBJ2-2; no clear D. TRBV23-1 belongs to the ORF category, with a function that is uncertain. V lost 7 bases to trimming and J lost 2 bases, with 8 bases between them. This CDR3 spans 13 amino acids.

The rearrangement links TRBV7-9 to TRBJ1-2; 7 nucleotides agree with TRBD1. The CDR3 covers 14 residues. Trimming took 5 bases from V and 6 from J; bases not matched to a gene: 9. The germline gives CDR1 SEHNR, CDR2 FQNEAQ (reference sequence). The CDR3 DNA is TGTGCCAGCAGCCGCACGGACAGGCTCAATGGCTACACCTTC. This codes for CASSRTDRLNGYTF.

The CDR3 DNA is TGTGCCAGCAGCTTGTCCGGGGGGAGGTCCTATAATTCACCCCTCCACTTT. Protein sequence: CASSLSGGRSYNSPLHF. This chain links TRBV5-6 with TRBJ1-6; D is possibly TRBD1 (5 bases). There are 17 residues in the CDR3. Germline values: CDR1 SGHDT, CDR2 YYEEEE. V dropped 1 base and J dropped 1 base, with 12 bases sitting between them.

The rearrangement uses TRBV30 and TRBJ1-2; no definite D call. The CDR3 covers 15 residues. CDR1 is GTSNPN and CDR2 is SVGIG in the germline V gene (reference sequence). V lost 6 bases and J 2 bases, leaving 19 bases between the germline ends. CDR3 in DNA: TGTGCCTGCCCCGGGCCGGGAATATTCAACTATGGCTACACCTTC. This gives the protein CACPGPGIFNYGYTF. The complete variable domain, with remaining parts taken from reference TRBV30 and TRBJ1-2, reads SQTIHQWPATLVQPVGSPLSLECTVEGTSNPNLYWYRQAAGRGLQLLFYSVGIGQISSEVPQNLSASRPQDRQFILSSKKLLLSDSGFYLCACPGPGIFNYGYTFGSGTRLTVV.

V and J are TRBV27 and TRBJ2-3; D is possibly TRBD1 (6 bases). Germline lookup yields CDR1 MNHEY and CDR2 SMNVEV (reference sequence). CDR3 size: 15 residues. Trimming pared 8 bases from V and 1 base from J, leaving 16 bases between. In DNA form, the CDR3 reads TGTGCCAGCGGGGCATGGGGGCCAGGCACAGATACGCAGTATTTT. It is translated as CASGAWGPGTDTQYF.

CDR3 region: CASSLAVGELFF. CDR3 DNA sequence: TGTGCCAGCAGTCTAGCTGTCGGGGAGCTGTTTTTT. The rearrangement links TRBV11-3 to TRBJ2-2; possibly TRBD2 for D (5 bases). This CDR3 comprises 12 residues. Germline values: CDR1 SGHNT, CDR2 YENEEA. The V end lost 6 bases, the J end lost 7 bases, and 9 bases lay between the germline ends.

This clone was picked up one time. The V call is TRBV18, the J call TRBJ2-2; tentative D call: TRBD1 (6 bases). CDR1 and CDR2 from the germline V gene are KGHSH and LQKENI. The germline V and J ends were trimmed by 3 bases and 2 bases, with 13 bases remaining between them. The CDR3 is 16 amino acids. The CDR3 DNA follows: TGTGCCAGCTCACCCCGGGACACCCTAAACACCGGGGAGCTGTTTTTT. It translates to CASSPRDTLNTGELFF.

The V gene is TRBV19, the J gene TRBJ1-3, with 9 positions matching TRBD1. Germline CDR1 LNHDA, CDR2 SQIVND (reference sequence). There are 19 residues in the CDR3. V gave up 6 bases and J gave up 5 bases; unmatched junction bases: 20. This chain's CDR3 is CASSPRGGTGGNRRNTIYF. DNA for the CDR3: TGTGCCAGTAGCCCTCGTGGCGGAACAGGGGGCAATCGTAGAAACACCATATATTTT. Based on the CDR3 plus reference TRBV19 and TRBJ1-3, the full variable domain is DGGITQSPKYLFRKEGQNVTLSCEQNLNHDAMYWYRQDPGQGLRLIYYSQIVNDFQKGDIAEGYSVSREKKESFPLTVTSAQKNPTAFYLCASSPRGGTGGNRRNTIYFGEGSWLTVV.

This clone was observed a single time. J is TRBJ2-1 and V is TRBV28, with D tentatively TRBD2 (6 bases). In germline, CDR1 is MDHEN, CDR2 SYDVKM. V dropped 0 bases and J dropped 4 bases, with 13 bases sitting between them. The CDR3 is 16 residues long. CDR3 nucleotides: TGTGCCAGCAGTTTATGGAAGGGCGGGGCGTACAATGAGCAGTTCTTC. Encoded protein: CASSLWKGGAYNEQFF.

The V and J genes are TRBV18 and TRBJ2-6; a weak D match, TRBD1 (5 bases). V lost 3 bases and J 4 bases, leaving 10 bases between the germline ends. The CDR3 spans 15 residues. Looked up from germline, CDR1 is KGHSH and CDR2 is LQKENI. CDR3 residues: CASSPQGTGANVLTF. The CDR3 nucleotides read TGTGCCAGCTCACCGCAGGGAACCGGGGCCAACGTCCTGACTTTC.

The gene calls are TRBV5-1 and TRBJ2-5; perhaps TRBD1 as D (6 bases). Per the germline V gene, CDR1 is SGHRS and CDR2 is YFSETQ. CDR3 size: 16 residues. V dropped 1 base and J dropped 2 bases, with 15 bases sitting between them. The CDR3 bases are TGCGCCAGCAGCTTGACAGGGTCCTACCCTCAAGAGACCCAGTACTTC. It codes for CASSLTGSYPQETQYF.

The chain carries TRBV5-1 and TRBJ1-2, with D tentatively TRBD1 (5 bases). V lost 0 bases to trimming and J lost 12 bases, with 18 bases between them. Germline lookup yields CDR1 SGHRS and CDR2 YFSETQ. The CDR3 length is 14 residues. CDR3 in amino acids: CASSLDAGVDLDTF. CDR3 nucleotides: TGCGCCAGCAGCTTGGATGCGGGGGTGGATCTCGACACCTTC.

The gene calls are TRBV27 and TRBJ2-7; D not certain. The CDR3 has 13 amino acids. Germline values: CDR1 MNHEY, CDR2 SMNVEV (reference sequence). Trimming took 4 bases from V and 2 from J, leaving 9 bases between them. The CDR3 loop reads CASSYSVPYEQYF. The CDR3 DNA reads TGTGCCAGCAGTTACTCTGTGCCCTACGAGCAGTACTTC.

The gene calls are TRBV9 and TRBJ1-4, with 7 positions matching TRBD1. The CDR3 has 16 amino acids. Germline V CDR1 and CDR2: SGDLS, YYNGEE. Trimming at V came to 3 bases and at J to 4 bases, leaving 9 bases not matched to a gene. CDR3 in DNA: TGTGCCAGCAGCGAGGCCCCACAGGGGTTTAATGAAAAACTGTTTTTT. This gives the protein CASSEAPQGFNEKLFF.

The chain is built from TRBV5-5 and TRBJ2-1; 8 bases align to TRBD1. This CDR3 contains 16 residues. Germline V lookup: CDR1 SGHKS, CDR2 YYEKEE (reference sequence). V dropped 2 bases and J dropped 0; count of bases not matched to a gene: 4. CDR3: CASSFYRGSSYNEQFF. The CDR3 coding sequence is TGTGCCAGCAGCTTCTACAGGGGGAGCTCCTACAATGAGCAGTTCTTC.

This clone was detected only once. This sequence joins TRBV7-9 and TRBJ2-2; possibly TRBD1 for D (6 bases). Germline V lookup: CDR1 SEHNR, CDR2 FQNEAQ (reference sequence). Trimming stripped 3 bases from V and 2 bases from J, with 10 bases between. The CDR3 consists of 15 residues. As DNA, the CDR3 is TGTGCCAGCAGCTTTCGACAGGACAACACCGGGGAGCTGTTTTTT. Protein sequence: CASSFRQDNTGELFF.

This clone was recorded once. The chain is built from TRBV28 and TRBJ2-7, with TRBD1 matching over 7 bases. With 8 bases clipped from V and 3 bases from J, the junction kept 7 bases outside the gene matches. Germline-derived CDR1 and CDR2 are MDHEN and SYDVKM. The CDR3 runs 13 residues. The CDR3 loop reads CASARQGSYEQYF. The DNA of the CDR3 is TGTGCCAGCGCTCGACAGGGTAGCTACGAGCAGTACTTC. Variable domain in full (rest from reference TRBV28 and TRBJ2-7): DVKVTQSSRYLVKRTGEKVFLECVQDMDHENMFWYRQDPGLGLRLIYFSYDVKMKEKGDIPEGYSVSREKKERFSLILESASTNQTSMYLCASARQGSYEQYFGPGTRLTVT.